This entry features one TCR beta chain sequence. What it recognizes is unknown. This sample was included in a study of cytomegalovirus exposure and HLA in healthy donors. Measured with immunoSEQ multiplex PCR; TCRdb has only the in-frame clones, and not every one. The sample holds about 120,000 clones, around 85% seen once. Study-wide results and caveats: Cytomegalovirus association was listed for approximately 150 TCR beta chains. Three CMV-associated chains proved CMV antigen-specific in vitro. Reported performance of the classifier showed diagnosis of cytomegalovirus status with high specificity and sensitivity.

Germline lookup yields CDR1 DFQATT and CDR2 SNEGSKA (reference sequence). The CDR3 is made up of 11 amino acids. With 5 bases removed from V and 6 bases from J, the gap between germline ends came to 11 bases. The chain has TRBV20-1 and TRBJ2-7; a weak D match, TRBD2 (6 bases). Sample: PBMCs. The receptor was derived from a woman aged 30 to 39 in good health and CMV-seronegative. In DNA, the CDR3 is TGCAGTGCTGCGGGGCCGTCCGAGCAGTACTTC. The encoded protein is CSAAGPSEQYF.